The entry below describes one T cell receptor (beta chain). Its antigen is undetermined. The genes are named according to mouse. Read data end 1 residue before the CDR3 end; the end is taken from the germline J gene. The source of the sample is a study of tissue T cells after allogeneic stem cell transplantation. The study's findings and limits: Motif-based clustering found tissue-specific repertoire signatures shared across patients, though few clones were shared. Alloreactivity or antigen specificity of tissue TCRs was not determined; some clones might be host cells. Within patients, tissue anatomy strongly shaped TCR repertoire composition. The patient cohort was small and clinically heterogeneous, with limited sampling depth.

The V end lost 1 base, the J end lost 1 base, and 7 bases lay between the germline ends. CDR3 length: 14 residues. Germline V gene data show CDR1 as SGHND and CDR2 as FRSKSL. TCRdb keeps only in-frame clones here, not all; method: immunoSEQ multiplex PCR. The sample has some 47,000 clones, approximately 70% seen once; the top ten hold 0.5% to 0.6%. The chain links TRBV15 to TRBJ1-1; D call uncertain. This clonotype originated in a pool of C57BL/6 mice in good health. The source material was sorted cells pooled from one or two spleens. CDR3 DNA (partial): TGTGCCAGCAGTTTAGGGGTGGCGAACACAGAAGTCTTC. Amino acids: CASSLGVANTEVF. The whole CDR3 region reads CASSLGVANTEVFF.